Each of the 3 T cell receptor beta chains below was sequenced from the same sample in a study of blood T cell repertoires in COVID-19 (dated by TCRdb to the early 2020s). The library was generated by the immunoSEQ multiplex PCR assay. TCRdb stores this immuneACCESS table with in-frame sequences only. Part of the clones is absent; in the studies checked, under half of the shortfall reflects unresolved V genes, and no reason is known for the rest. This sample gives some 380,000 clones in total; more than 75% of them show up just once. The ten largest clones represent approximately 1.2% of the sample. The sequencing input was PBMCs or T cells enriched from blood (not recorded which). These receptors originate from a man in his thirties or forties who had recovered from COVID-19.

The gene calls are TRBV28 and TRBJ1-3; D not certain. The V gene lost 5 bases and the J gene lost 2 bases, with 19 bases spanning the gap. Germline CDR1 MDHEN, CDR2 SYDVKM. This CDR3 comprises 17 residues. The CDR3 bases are TGTGCCAGCAGTCCCGTTCTCGGGGAATATACTGGAAACACCATATATTTT. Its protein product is CASSPVLGEYTGNTIYF. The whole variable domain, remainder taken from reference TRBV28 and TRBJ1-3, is DVKVTQSSRYLVKRTGEKVFLECVQDMDHENMFWYRQDPGLGLRLIYFSYDVKMKEKGDIPEGYSVSREKKERFSLILESASTNQTSMYLCASSPVLGEYTGNTIYFGEGSWLTVV.

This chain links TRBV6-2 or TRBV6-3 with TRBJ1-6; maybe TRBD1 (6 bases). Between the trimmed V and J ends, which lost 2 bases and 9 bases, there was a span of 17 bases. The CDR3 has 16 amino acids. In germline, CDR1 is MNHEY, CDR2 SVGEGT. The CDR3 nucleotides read TGTGCCAGCAGTTACGCCCCAGGGGACGTGAGTTCACCCCTCCACTTT. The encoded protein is CASSYAPGDVSSPLHF.

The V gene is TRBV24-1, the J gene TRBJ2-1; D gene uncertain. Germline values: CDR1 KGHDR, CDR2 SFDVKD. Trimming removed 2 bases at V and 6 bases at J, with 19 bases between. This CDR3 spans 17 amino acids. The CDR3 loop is CATSDSALGSVRNEQFF. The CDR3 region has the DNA TGTGCCACCAGTGATTCGGCGCTAGGATCTGTACGCAATGAGCAGTTCTTC.